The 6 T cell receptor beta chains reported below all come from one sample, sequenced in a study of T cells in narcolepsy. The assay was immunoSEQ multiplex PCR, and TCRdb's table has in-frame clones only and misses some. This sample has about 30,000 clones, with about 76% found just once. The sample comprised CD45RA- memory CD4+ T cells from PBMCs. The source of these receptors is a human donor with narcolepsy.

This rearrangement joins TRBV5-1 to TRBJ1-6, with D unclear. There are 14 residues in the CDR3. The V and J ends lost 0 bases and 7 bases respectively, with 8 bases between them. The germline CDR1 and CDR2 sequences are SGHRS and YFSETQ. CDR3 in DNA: TGCGCCAGCAGCTTGGCTATATTCAATTCACCCCTCCACTTT. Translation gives CASSLAIFNSPLHF.

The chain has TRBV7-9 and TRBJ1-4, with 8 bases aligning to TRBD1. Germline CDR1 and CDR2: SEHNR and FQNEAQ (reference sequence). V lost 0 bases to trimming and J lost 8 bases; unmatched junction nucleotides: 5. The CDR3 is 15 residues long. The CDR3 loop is CASSLAGQEGEKLFF. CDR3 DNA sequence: TGTGCCAGCAGCTTAGCGGGACAGGAGGGAGAAAAACTGTTTTTT.

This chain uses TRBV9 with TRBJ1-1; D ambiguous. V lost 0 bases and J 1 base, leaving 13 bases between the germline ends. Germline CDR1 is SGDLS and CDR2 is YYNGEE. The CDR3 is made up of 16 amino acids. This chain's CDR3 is CASSVVGAGKNTEAFF. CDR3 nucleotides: TGTGCCAGCAGCGTAGTTGGAGCCGGGAAGAACACTGAAGCTTTCTTT.

The DNA for the CDR3 is TGTGCCAGTAGTACGGGACTAGAGGGCACCGGGGAGCTGTTTTTT. It codes for CASSTGLEGTGELFF. The V gene is TRBV19, the J gene TRBJ2-2, with 8 nucleotides matching TRBD2. The CDR3 runs 15 residues. V trimming: 4 bases; J trimming: 4 bases; junction bases outside the gene matches: 5. Germline lookup yields CDR1 LNHDA and CDR2 SQIVND (reference sequence).

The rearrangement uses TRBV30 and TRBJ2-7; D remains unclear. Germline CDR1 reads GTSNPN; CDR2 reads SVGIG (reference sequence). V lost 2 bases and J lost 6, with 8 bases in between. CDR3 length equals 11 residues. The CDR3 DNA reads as TGTGCCTGGAGTAGGGTCGGCGAGCAGTACTTC. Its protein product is CAWSRVGEQYF.

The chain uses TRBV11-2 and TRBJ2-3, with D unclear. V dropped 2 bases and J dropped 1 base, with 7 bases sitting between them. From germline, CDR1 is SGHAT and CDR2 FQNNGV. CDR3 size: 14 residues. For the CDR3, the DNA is TGTGCCAGCAGCTTAAGGCTTCGCACAGATACGCAGTATTTT. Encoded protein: CASSLRLRTDTQYF.